This T cell receptor beta chain was recovered during a study of blood T cells in healthy people across ages. Trimming stripped 6 bases from V and 0 bases from J, with 11 bases between. The germline gives CDR1 ENHRY, CDR2 SYGVKD. The CDR3 totals 14 residues. Study-level findings and limits: It was not possible, with unsorted PBMCs, to conclusively compare naive and antigen-experienced cells. Compared with aged donors, long-lived donors showed fewer expanded clones, suggesting selection.

Alongside a J-beta primer mix, a sample-barcoded 5' primer served in a second PCR lasting about 6 to 11 cycles. Each CDR3 protein gets one entry after TCRdb re-called the 5' RACE reads with MiXCR. The repertoire has approximately 680,000 distinct CDR3 sequences, about 34% of them found once; the top ten carry 15%. There are many counts of this clonotype. Its antigen is currently unknown. The TCR comes from a woman of 80 years or more in good health. Sequencing was carried out using blood. The rearrangement uses TRBV10-3 and TRBJ1-1, with D maybe TRBD1 (6 bases). As DNA, the CDR3 is TGTGCCATCAGAGGACAGACTTTGAACACTGAAGCTTTCTTT. This encodes CAIRGQTLNTEAFF.